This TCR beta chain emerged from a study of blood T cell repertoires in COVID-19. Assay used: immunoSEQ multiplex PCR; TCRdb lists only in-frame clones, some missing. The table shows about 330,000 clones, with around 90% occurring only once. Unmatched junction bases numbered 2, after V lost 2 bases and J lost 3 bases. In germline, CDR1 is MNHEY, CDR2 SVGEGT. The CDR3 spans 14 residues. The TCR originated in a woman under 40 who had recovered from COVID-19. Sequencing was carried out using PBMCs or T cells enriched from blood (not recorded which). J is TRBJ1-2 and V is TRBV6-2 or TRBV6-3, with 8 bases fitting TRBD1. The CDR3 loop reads CASSYGTGYYGYTF. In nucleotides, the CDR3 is TGTGCCAGCAGTTACGGGACAGGATACTATGGCTACACCTTC.